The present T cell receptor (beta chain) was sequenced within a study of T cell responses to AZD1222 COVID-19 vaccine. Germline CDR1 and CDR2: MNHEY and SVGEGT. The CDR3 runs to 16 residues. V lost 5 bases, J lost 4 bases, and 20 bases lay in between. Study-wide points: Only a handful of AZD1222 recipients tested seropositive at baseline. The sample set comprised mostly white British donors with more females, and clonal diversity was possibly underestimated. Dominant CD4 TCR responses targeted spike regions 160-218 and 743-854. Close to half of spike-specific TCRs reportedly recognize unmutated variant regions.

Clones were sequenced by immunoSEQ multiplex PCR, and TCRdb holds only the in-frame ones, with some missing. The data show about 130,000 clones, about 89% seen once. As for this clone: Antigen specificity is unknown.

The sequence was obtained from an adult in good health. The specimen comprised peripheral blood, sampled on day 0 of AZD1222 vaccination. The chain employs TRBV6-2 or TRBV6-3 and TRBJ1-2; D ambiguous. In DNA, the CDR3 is TGTGCCAGCAGTCACCTTCTCGAGGCAGGCCTCTATGGCTACACCTTC. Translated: CASSHLLEAGLYGYTF.